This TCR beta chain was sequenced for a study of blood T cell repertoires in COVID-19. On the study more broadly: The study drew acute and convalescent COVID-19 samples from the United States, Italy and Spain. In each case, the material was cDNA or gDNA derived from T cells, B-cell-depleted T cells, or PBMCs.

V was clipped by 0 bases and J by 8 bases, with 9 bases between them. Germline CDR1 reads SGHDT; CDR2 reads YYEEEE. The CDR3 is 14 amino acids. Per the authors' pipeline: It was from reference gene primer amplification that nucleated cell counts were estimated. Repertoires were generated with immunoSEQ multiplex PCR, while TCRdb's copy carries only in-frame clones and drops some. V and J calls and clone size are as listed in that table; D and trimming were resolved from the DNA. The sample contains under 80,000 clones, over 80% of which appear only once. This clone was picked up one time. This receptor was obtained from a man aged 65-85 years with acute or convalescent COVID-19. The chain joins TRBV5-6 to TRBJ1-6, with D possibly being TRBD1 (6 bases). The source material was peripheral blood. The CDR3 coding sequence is TGTGCCAGCAGCTTGGGCAGGGGCCATTCACCCCTCCACTTT. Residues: CASSLGRGHSPLHF. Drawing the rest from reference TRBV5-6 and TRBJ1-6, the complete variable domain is DAGVTQSPTHLIKTRGQQVTLRCSPKSGHDTVSWYQQALGQGPQFIFQYYEEEERQRGNFPDRFSGHQFPNYSSELNVNALLLGDSALYLCASSLGRGHSPLHFGNGTRLTVT.